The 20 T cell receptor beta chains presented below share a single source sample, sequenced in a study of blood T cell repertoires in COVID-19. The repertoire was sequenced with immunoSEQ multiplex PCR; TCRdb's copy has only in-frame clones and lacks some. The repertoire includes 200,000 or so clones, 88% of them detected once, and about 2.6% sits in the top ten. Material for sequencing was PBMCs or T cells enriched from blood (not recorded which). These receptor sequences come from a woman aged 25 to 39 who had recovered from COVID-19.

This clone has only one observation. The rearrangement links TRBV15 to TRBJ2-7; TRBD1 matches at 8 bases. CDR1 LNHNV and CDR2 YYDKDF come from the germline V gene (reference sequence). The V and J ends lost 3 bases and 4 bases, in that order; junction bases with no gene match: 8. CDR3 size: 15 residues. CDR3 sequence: CATSSTRQGSYEQYF. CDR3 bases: TGTGCCACCAGCAGTACCAGACAGGGGAGTTACGAGCAGTACTTC. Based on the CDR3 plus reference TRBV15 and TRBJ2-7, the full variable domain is DAMVIQNPRYQVTQFGKPVTLSCSQTLNHNVMYWYQQKSSQAPKLLFHYYDKDFNNEADTPDNFQSRRPNTSFCFLDIRSPGLGDTAMYLCATSSTRQGSYEQYFGPGTRLTVT.

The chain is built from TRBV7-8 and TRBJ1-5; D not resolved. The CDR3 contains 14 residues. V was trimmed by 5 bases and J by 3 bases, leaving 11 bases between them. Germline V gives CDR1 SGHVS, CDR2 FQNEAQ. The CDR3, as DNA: TGTGCCAGCAGCCCCGACATTTACAATCAGCCCCAGCATTTT. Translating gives CASSPDIYNQPQHF.

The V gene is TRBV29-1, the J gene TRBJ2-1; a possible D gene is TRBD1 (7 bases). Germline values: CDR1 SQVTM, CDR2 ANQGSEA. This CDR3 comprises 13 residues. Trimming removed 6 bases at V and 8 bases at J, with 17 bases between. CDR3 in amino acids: CSVTGRRGDEQFF. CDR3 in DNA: TGCAGCGTGACAGGGAGGCGAGGCGATGAGCAGTTCTTC.

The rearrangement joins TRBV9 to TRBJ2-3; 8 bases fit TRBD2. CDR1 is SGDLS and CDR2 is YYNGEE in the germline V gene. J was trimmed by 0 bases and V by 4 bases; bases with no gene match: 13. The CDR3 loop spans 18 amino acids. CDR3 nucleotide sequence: TGTGCCAGCAGCAAGTGGGGGGCTAGCGGGTCTAGCACAGATACGCAGTATTTT. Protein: CASSKWGASGSSTDTQYF.

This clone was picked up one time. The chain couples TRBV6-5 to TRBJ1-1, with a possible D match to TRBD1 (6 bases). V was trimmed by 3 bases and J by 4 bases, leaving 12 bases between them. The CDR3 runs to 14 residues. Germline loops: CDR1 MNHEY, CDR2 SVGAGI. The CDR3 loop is CASSYRGGITEAFF. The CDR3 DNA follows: TGTGCCAGCAGTTATAGGGGGGGGATCACTGAAGCTTTCTTT.

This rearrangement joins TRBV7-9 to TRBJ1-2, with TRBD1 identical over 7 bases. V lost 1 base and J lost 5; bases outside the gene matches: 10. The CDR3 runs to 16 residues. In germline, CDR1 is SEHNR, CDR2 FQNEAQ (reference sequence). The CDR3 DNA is TGTGCCAGCAGCTTAGAGTTGTCCAGGGGGTTATATGGCTACACCTTC. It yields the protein CASSLELSRGLYGYTF.

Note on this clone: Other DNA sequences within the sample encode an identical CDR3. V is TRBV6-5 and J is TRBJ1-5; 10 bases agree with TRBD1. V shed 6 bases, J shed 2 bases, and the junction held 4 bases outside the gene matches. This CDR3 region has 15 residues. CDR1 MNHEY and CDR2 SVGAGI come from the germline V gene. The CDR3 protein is CASSRDRGGNQPQHF. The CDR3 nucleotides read TGTGCCAGCAGCCGGGACAGGGGAGGCAATCAGCCCCAGCATTTT.

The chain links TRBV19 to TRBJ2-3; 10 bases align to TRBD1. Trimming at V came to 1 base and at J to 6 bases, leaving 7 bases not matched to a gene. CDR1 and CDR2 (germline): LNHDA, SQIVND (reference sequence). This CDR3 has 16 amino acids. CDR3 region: CASSIARTGGGDTQYF. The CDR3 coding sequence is TGTGCCAGTAGTATAGCGCGGACAGGGGGAGGGGATACGCAGTATTTT.

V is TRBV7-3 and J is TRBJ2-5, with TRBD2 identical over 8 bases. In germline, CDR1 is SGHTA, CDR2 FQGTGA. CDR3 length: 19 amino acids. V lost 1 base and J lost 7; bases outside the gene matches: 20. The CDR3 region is CASSLRFSGSGGPGSTQYF. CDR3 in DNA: TGTGCCAGCAGCTTAAGGTTTTCGGGAAGCGGGGGCCCCGGGTCGACCCAGTACTTC. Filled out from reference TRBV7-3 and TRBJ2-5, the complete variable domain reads GAGVSQTPSNKVTEKGKYVELRCDPISGHTALYWYRQSLGQGPEFLIYFQGTGAADDSGLPNDRFFAVRPEGSVSTLKIQRTERGDSAVYLCASSLRFSGSGGPGSTQYFGPGTRLLVL.

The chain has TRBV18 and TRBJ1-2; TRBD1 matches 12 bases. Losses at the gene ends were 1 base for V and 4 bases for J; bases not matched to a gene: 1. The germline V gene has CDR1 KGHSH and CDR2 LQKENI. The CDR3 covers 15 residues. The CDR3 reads CASSPLGQGAYGYTF. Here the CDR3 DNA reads TGTGCCAGCTCACCACTGGGACAGGGGGCCTATGGCTACACCTTC.

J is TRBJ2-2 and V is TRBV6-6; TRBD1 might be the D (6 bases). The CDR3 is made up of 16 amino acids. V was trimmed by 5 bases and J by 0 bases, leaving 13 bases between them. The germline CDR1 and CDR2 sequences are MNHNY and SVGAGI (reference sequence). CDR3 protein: CASSIGGRPNTGELFF. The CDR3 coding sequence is TGTGCCAGCAGTATAGGGGGACGTCCGAACACCGGGGAGCTGTTTTTT.

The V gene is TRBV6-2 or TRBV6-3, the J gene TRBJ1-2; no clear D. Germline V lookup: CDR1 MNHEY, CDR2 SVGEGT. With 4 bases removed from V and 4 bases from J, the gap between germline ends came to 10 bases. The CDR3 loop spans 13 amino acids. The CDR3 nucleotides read TGTGCCAGCAGTTCCTCAAGAGGCTATGGCTACACCTTC. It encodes CASSSSRGYGYTF.

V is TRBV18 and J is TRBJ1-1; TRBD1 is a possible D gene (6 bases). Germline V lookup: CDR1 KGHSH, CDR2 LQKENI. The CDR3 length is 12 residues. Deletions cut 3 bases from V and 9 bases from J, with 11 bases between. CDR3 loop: CASSPDRQQAFF. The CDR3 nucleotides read TGTGCCAGCTCACCGGACAGACAACAAGCTTTCTTT.

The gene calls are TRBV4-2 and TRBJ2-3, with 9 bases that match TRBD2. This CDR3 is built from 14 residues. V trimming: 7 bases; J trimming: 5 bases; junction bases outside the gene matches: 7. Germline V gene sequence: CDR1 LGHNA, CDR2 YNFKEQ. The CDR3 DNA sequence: TGTGCCAGCACGAGTGTACTAGCGGGAGATACGCAGTATTTT. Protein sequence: CASTSVLAGDTQYF.

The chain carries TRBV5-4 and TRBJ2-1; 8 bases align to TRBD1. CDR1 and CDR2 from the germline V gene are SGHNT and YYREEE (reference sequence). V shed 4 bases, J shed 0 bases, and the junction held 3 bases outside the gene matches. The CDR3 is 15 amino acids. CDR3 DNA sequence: TGTGCCAGCAGCCCCGGACAGGGCTCCTACAATGAGCAGTTCTTC. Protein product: CASSPGQGSYNEQFF.

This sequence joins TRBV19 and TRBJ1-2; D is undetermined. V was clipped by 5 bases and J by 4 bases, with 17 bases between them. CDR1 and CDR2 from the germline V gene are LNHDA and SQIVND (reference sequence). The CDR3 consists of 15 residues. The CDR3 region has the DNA TGTGCCAGTAGTGACGGGTCAGCCCCCTCCTATGGCTACACCTTC. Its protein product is CASSDGSAPSYGYTF.

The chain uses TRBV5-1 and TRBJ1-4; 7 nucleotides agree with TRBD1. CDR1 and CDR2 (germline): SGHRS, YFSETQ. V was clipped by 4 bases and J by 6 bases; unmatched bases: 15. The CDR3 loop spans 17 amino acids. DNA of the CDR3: TGCGCCAGCAGCGCCTTATTATTAACAGGGGAGGATGAAAAACTGTTTTTT. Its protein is CASSALLLTGEDEKLFF. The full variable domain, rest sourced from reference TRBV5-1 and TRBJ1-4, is KAGVTQTPRYLIKTRGQQVTLSCSPISGHRSVSWYQQTPGQGLQFLFEYFSETQRNKGNFPGRFSGRQFSNSRSEMNVSTLELGDSALYLCASSALLLTGEDEKLFFGSGTQLSVL.

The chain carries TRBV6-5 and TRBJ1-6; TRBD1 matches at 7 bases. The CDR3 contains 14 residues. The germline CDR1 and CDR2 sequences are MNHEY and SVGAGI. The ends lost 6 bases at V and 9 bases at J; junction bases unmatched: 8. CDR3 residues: CASRRQGMGSPLHF. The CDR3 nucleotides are TGTGCCAGCAGGCGACAGGGAATGGGTTCACCCCTCCACTTT.

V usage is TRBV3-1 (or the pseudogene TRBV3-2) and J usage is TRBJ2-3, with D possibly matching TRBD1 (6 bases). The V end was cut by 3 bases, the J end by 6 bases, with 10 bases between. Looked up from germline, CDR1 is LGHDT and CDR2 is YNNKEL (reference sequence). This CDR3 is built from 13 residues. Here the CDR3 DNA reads TGTGCCAGCAGCCAGCTCACAGGGGATACGCAGTATTTT. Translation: CASSQLTGDTQYF.

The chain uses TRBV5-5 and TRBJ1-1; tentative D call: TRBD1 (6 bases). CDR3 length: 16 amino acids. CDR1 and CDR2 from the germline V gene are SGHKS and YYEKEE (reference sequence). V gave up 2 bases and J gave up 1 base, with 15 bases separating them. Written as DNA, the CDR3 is TGTGCCAGCAGCTTAGCGGACCCGACAGGGAACACTGAAGCTTTCTTT. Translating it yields CASSLADPTGNTEAFF.